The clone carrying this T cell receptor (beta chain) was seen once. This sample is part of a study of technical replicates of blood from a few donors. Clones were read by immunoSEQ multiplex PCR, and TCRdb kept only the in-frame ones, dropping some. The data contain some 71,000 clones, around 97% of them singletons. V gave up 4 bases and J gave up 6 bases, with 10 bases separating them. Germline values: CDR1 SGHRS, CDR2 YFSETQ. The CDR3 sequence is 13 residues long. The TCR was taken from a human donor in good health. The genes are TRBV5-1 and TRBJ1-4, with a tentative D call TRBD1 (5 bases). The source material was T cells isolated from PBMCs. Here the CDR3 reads CASSRTGDEKLFF. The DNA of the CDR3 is TGCGCCAGCAGCAGAACAGGTGATGAAAAACTGTTTTTT.